This paragraph covers one T cell receptor beta chain sequence. Its antigen is currently not known. It has no much larger one-base neighbor in the sample; base qualities were not kept. The data were taken from a study of post-analysis software for immune sequencing data (dated by TCRdb to about 2015). Study-wide context: The recorded disease courses included relapsing-remitting, secondary progressive and progressive-relapsing multiple sclerosis, and some patients had no subtype annotation. The patient repertoires were set against under 13 previously published healthy control repertoires from donors whose ages ranged from roughly 6 to 27 years. A subset of samples was prepared in parallel using single-end sample barcoding, then pooled and co-amplified after Illumina adapter ligation.

The method was PCR. TCRdb shows the sequencer as Illumina HiSeq 2500. To reduce PCR and sequencing biases, unique molecular identifiers were built into the TCR beta cDNA libraries. Some 500,000 cDNA molecules were obtained for every 1 to 10 million input T cells, so each molecule roughly corresponded to one T cell. Patient libraries were prepared and sequenced with the same protocol used for the earlier healthy control dataset. Samples belonging to the same batch were prepared together, multiplexed and sequenced on a shared HiSeq lane. The study's processing was this. MIGEC was used to process the raw barcoded reads, and molecular identifier groups with only a single read were discarded before consensus assembly and CDR3 extraction. Clonotype tables were post-analysed with VDJtools, and diversity was normalized by down-sampling all datasets to the smallest sample size. Repertoire overlap clustering matched CDR3 amino acid but not nucleotide sequences to correct batch-related cross-sample contamination. The public reads were run again by TCRdb, first through fastp at Q25 and then through MiXCR, and only productive beta chains were kept. Rows with a matching CDR3 protein are joined into one entry that keeps the most common DNA and genes. None of the V and J calls come from the authors' own analysis; TCRdb made them. In all, the sample holds 740,000 or so distinct CDR3 sequences, and about 53% of those were seen once. The ten biggest clones cover 4.6% of the sample.

TCR beta repertoires were profiled from peripheral blood of about a dozen young patients with multiple sclerosis to demonstrate the VDJtools post-analysis software. The multiple sclerosis patients were children and adolescents between about 6 and 16 years of age. Overall results and qualifications from the work: When samples were clustered directly using the F measure, samples prepared in the same batch co-clustered strongly, which prompted a batch-effect correction. The multiple sclerosis patient group was slightly younger than the control group. Compared with controls, multiple sclerosis patients had significantly lower normalized Chao1 diversity, a finding suggesting substantial peripheral T-cell clonal expansion. Roughly 5 TRBV segments, including TRBV5-6, TRBV5-1 and TRBV20-1, were significantly more frequent in patients than controls.

Spanning cysteine to phenylalanine, the CDR3 consists of 16 amino acids. The read is trimmed to its CDR3 DNA, 48 bases read in frame from base 1. For CDR1 and CDR2, the germline V gene lists SGHRS and YFSETQ. The TCR was taken from a girl aged 10-17 years with multiple sclerosis. The sample taken for sequencing was blood. The chain is made from TRBV5-1 and TRBJ2-4; the D gene may be TRBD1 or TRBD2, since each aligns over 6 bases. The J call is in doubt because the DNA end fits TRBJ2-7 better. Here the CDR3 is given as CASSPRGPDTVHEQYF. DNA sequence: TGCGCCAGCAGCCCTCGGGGGCCAGACACAGTTCACGAGCAGTACTTC.